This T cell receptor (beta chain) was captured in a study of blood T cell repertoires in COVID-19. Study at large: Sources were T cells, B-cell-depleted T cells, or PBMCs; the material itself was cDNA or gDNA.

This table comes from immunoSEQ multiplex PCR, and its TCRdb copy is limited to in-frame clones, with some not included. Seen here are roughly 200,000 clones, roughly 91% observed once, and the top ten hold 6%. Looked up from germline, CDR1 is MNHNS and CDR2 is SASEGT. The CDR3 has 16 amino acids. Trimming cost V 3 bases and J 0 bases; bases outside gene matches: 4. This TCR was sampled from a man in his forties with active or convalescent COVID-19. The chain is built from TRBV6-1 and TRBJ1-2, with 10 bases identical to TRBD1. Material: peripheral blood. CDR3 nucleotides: TGTGCCAGCAGTGAGGACAGGGGGGGGCCTAACTATGGCTACACCTTC. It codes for CASSEDRGGPNYGYTF.